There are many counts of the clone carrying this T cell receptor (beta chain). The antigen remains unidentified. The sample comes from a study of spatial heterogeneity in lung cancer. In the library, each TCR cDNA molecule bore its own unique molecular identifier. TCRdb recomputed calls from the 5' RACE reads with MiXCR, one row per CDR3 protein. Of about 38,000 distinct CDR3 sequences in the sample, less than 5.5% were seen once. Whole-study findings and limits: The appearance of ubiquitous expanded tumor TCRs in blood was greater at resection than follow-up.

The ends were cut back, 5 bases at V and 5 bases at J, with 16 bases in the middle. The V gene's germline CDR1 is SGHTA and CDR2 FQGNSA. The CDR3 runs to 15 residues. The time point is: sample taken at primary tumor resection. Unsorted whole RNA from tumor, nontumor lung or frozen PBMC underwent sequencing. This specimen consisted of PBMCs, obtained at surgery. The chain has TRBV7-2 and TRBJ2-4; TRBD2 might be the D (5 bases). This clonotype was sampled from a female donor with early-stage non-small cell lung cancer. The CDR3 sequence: CASSPVGSVQNIQYF. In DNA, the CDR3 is TGTGCCAGCAGCCCCGTGGGGAGCGTCCAAAACATTCAGTACTTC.